A single sample is the source of the 30 T cell receptor beta chains below, sequenced in a study of CD8+CD57+ T cells in acquired aplastic anemia. Genomic DNA, serving as template, underwent TCR beta VDJ and CDR3 profiling. TCRdb fed the reads into MiXCR, producing one record per CDR3 protein. The sample has around 190,000 distinct CDR3 sequences, approximately 57% seen once. What was sequenced was sorted CD4+, CD8+, or CD8+CD57+ T cells (not recorded which) from PBMCs. These receptors originate from a human donor in good health.

This sequence joins TRBV7-2 and TRBJ1-3; TRBD1 is a possible D gene (6 bases). Looked up from germline, CDR1 is SGHTA and CDR2 is FQGNSA. V was clipped by 3 bases and J by 4 bases, with 13 bases between them. CDR3 length equals 15 residues. CDR3 bases: TGTGCCAGCAGCTTGGGGGCGGGGGCCGGAAACACCATATATTTT. Residues: CASSLGAGAGNTIYF.

This clonotype showed up many times. The chain recombines TRBV19 with TRBJ2-5, with TRBD1 matching 7 bases. The CDR3 has 15 residues. Trimming removed 3 bases from V and 2 bases from J; junction bases left unmatched: 6. Germline V CDR1 and CDR2: LNHDA, SQIVND (reference sequence). The CDR3 reads CASSISGTAQETQYF. DNA of the CDR3: TGTGCCAGTAGTATTTCCGGGACAGCACAAGAGACCCAGTACTTC.

The rearrangement joins TRBV15 to TRBJ2-3; D is unclear. V shed 0 bases and J shed 6 bases, with 10 bases lying between them. Germline V gives CDR1 LNHNV, CDR2 YYDKDF (reference sequence). The CDR3 is 14 amino acids. CDR3 sequence (DNA): TGTGCCACCAGCAGAGACGGTGGGGTGGATACGCAGTATTTT. It translates to CATSRDGGVDTQYF.

The V call is TRBV9, the J call TRBJ1-5; a weak D match, TRBD1 (5 bases). V was pared by 5 bases and J by 7 bases, with 13 bases between. CDR3 length: 13 amino acids. Germline CDR1 and CDR2: SGDLS and YYNGEE. The CDR3: CASSETGGQPQHF. For the CDR3, the DNA is TGTGCCAGCAGTGAAACCGGGGGACAGCCCCAGCATTTT.

The chain has TRBV19 and TRBJ1-1, with D maybe TRBD1 (6 bases). This CDR3 has 14 amino acids. V lost 7 bases and J lost 1, with 13 bases in between. Germline assignment: CDR1 LNHDA and CDR2 SQIVND (reference sequence). CDR3 sequence (DNA): TGTGCCAGTAAATTGCACAGGGAGAACACTGAAGCTTTCTTT. This sequence encodes CASKLHRENTEAFF.

For this clonotype: One end of the junction varies from germline; a read error may be responsible. The chain combines TRBV5-4 with TRBJ1-2, with D perhaps matching TRBD1 (6 bases). CDR1 is SGHNT, CDR2 YYREEE, per germline (reference sequence). The CDR3 contains 15 residues. Here the CDR3 reads CASSQDYTGTYGYTF. The CDR3 DNA reads as TGCGCCAGCAGCCAAGATTATACAGGGACCTATGGCTACACCTTC.

This chain connects TRBV10-2 to TRBJ1-6; a possible D gene is TRBD1 (5 bases). The ends were cut back, 5 bases at V and 9 bases at J, with 11 bases in the middle. Germline V CDR1 and CDR2: WSHSY, SAAADI. The CDR3 extends over 13 amino acids. CDR3 sequence (DNA): TGCGCCAGCAGTAAGGGGCAGGCTTCACCCCTCCACTTT. Translating gives CASSKGQASPLHF.

This clonotype has ten or more counts. The rearrangement links TRBV9 to TRBJ2-2; TRBD1 might be the D (5 bases). The CDR3 runs to 12 residues. CDR1 SGDLS and CDR2 YYNGEE come from the germline V gene. V lost 4 bases, J lost 4 bases, and 5 bases lay in between. The CDR3 is CASSRGTGELFF. As DNA, the CDR3 is TGTGCCAGCAGCAGGGGCACCGGGGAGCTGTTTTTT.

This clonotype came up once. The chain recombines TRBV2 with TRBJ1-2; 7 bases are shared with TRBD1. CDR1 is SNHLY, CDR2 FYNNEI, per germline. The CDR3 is 14 amino acids. The ends lost 10 bases at V and 0 bases at J; junction bases unmatched: 8. In DNA form, the CDR3 reads TGTGCCAACCAAAGGGACAGCACTAACTATGGCTACACCTTC. It codes for CANQRDSTNYGYTF. Supplemented by reference TRBV2 and TRBJ1-2, the full variable domain reads EPEVTQTPSHQVTQMGQEVILRCVPISNHLYFYWYRQILGQKVEFLVSFYNNEISEKSEIFDDQFSVERPDGSNFTLKIRSTKLEDSAMYFCANQRDSTNYGYTFGSGTRLTVV.

This clonotype came up many times. This sequence joins TRBV20-1 and TRBJ1-3; TRBD1 matches at 8 bases. The CDR3 totals 14 residues. Per the germline V gene, CDR1 is DFQATT and CDR2 is SNEGSKA (reference sequence). The trim removed 4 bases at V and 4 bases at J, leaving 6 bases unmatched. DNA for the CDR3: TGCAGTGCTATGCAGGGGGCATCAGGAAACACCATATATTTT. Its translation: CSAMQGASGNTIYF.

V gene TRBV10-3 combines with J gene TRBJ2-7; TRBD2 matches at 11 bases. In germline, CDR1 is ENHRY, CDR2 SYGVKD. This CDR3 is built from 12 residues. With V trimmed by 9 bases and J by 3 bases, 1 base remained unmatched. CDR3 nucleotide sequence: TGTGCCATAGGGACTAGCGGCTACGAGCAGTACTTC. Amino acid sequence: CAIGTSGYEQYF.

This clonotype was recorded at least ten times. The V gene is TRBV3-1, the J gene TRBJ2-1, with D unclear. Germline V gene lookup returns CDR1 LGHDT and CDR2 YNNKEL (reference sequence). CDR3 length equals 14 residues. Trimming pared 4 bases from V and 7 bases from J, leaving 14 bases between. The CDR3 coding sequence is TGTGCCAGCAGCCTCAACCCGACGGAGAATGAGCAGTTCTTC. Amino acids: CASSLNPTENEQFF.

To note about this clonotype: A much larger clone is a single base away; this may be a read error. This sequence joins TRBV4-3 and TRBJ2-7; D uncertain. Germline CDR1 and CDR2: LGHNA and YSLEER. Trimming cost V 1 base and J 0 bases, with 10 bases left between them. The CDR3 length is 15 residues. CDR3: CASSQAATVSYEQYF. The CDR3 coding sequence is TGCGCCAGCAGCCAAGCGGCAACAGTCTCCTACGAGCAGTACTTC.

At least ten counts were recorded for this clonotype. The chain uses TRBV6-5 and TRBJ2-5, with 14 bases aligning to TRBD2. Germline lookup yields CDR1 MNHEY and CDR2 SVGAGI. This CDR3 region has 16 residues. Trimming at V came to 6 bases and at J to 0 bases, leaving 3 bases not matched to a gene. CDR3 DNA sequence: TGTGCCAGCAGCCGACTAGCGGGAGGGGACCAAGAGACCCAGTACTTC. It specifies CASSRLAGGDQETQYF.

This clonotype was found many times. The J gene is TRBJ2-3, the V gene TRBV6-6; 9 bases are shared with TRBD2. The CDR3 extends over 13 amino acids. The V segment lost 8 bases and the J segment 4 bases; nucleotides outside the gene matches: 4. Germline lookup yields CDR1 MNHNY and CDR2 SVGAGI (reference sequence). The CDR3: CASLAGVPDTQYF. CDR3 in DNA: TGTGCCAGCTTAGCGGGGGTCCCAGATACGCAGTATTTT.

This clonotype was observed a handful of times. The rearrangement joins TRBV2 to TRBJ1-6; possible D gene TRBD1, 5 bases. The CDR3 totals 17 residues. Germline V gene data show CDR1 as SNHLY and CDR2 as FYNNEI. Trimming took 8 bases from V and 9 from J, leaving 26 bases between them. The CDR3 here is CASEFGRLKLGGSPLHF. In DNA form, the CDR3 reads TGTGCCAGCGAATTTGGGAGATTGAAGCTGGGGGGTTCACCCCTCCACTTT.

The rearrangement joins TRBV20-1 to TRBJ1-2, with unresolved D. Germline loops: CDR1 DFQATT, CDR2 SNEGSKA (reference sequence). The CDR3 is 15 residues long. V was trimmed by 5 bases and J by 2 bases, leaving 18 bases between them. The CDR3 is CSARQESAQNYGYTF. CDR3 sequence (DNA): TGCAGTGCTCGTCAGGAGTCAGCCCAAAACTATGGCTACACCTTC.

This clonotype was found many times. The chain is built from TRBV6-1 and TRBJ1-6; D call uncertain. V lost 8 bases, J lost 7 bases, and 12 bases lay in between. CDR1 and CDR2 (germline): MNHNS, SASEGT. CDR3 length: 13 amino acids. The CDR3 here is CASSSFQNSPLHF. The CDR3 DNA reads as TGTGCCAGCTCTAGCTTTCAGAATTCACCCCTCCACTTT.

The chain carries TRBV9 and TRBJ2-7; 7 nucleotides match TRBD2. The J segment lost 5 bases and the V segment lost 0 bases, leaving 5 bases of the junction unmatched. The V gene's germline CDR1 is SGDLS and CDR2 YYNGEE. The CDR3 is made up of 14 amino acids. CDR3 amino acids: CASSVAAGTHEQYF. In DNA form, the CDR3 reads TGTGCCAGCAGCGTAGCAGCGGGGACCCACGAGCAGTACTTC.

A few counts support this clonotype. The gene calls are TRBV7-6 and TRBJ2-7; D remains ambiguous. Trimming removed 5 bases at V and 4 bases at J, with 12 bases between. The CDR3 loop spans 13 amino acids. Germline lookup yields CDR1 SGHVS and CDR2 FNYEAQ. This chain's CDR3 is CASSLEEHYEQYF. The CDR3 coding sequence is TGTGCCAGCAGCCTCGAGGAGCATTACGAGCAGTACTTC.

V is TRBV15 and J is TRBJ1-1; TRBD1 matches 7 bases. Germline CDR1 reads LNHNV; CDR2 reads YYDKDF (reference sequence). This CDR3 has 12 amino acids. The junction had 9 bases not matched to a gene; V was cut back by 6 bases and J by 11 bases. The CDR3, as DNA: TGTGCCACCAGTCGCGACAGGGCGACGGCTTTCTTT. Amino acids: CATSRDRATAFF.

The chain links TRBV24-1 to TRBJ2-1; D perhaps matches TRBD1 (8 bases). Germline V CDR1 and CDR2: KGHDR, SFDVKD. The CDR3 length is 16 residues. V dropped 2 bases and J dropped 4 bases, with 14 bases sitting between them. In DNA form, the CDR3 reads TGTGCCACCAGTGATTCCGGACAGGGAGGGTACAATGAGCAGTTCTTC. The encoded protein is CATSDSGQGGYNEQFF.

This clonotype was detected only once. This sequence joins TRBV2 and TRBJ2-7; tentative D call: TRBD2 (5 bases). The CDR3 is 14 residues long. CDR1 SNHLY and CDR2 FYNNEI come from the germline V gene. V was trimmed by 4 bases and J by 2 bases, leaving 12 bases between them. The CDR3 region is CASSAGRETYEQYF. In DNA, the CDR3 is TGTGCCAGCAGTGCCGGCCGGGAAACCTACGAGCAGTACTTC. The variable domain in full, with the rest retrieved from reference TRBV2 and TRBJ2-7, is EPEVTQTPSHQVTQMGQEVILRCVPISNHLYFYWYRQILGQKVEFLVSFYNNEISEKSEIFDDQFSVERPDGSNFTLKIRSTKLEDSAMYFCASSAGRETYEQYFGPGTRLTVT.

The chain uses TRBV2 and TRBJ2-3, with 9 bases aligning to TRBD2. Germline V gives CDR1 SNHLY, CDR2 FYNNEI. The J segment lost 1 base and the V segment lost 9 bases, leaving 8 bases of the junction unmatched. The CDR3 consists of 15 residues. The CDR3 spells CASTRSGGGTDTQYF. CDR3 bases: TGTGCCAGTACCCGTAGCGGGGGAGGCACAGATACGCAGTATTTT.

As concerns this clonotype: A single base separates this from a much larger clone, so it may be a read error. The conserved phenylalanine or tryptophan normally closing the CDR3 is absent here, so this likely arose from a read error. The chain recombines TRBV27 with TRBJ2-7; D call uncertain. The CDR3 consists of 13 residues. Germline CDR1 and CDR2: MNHEY and SMNVEV (reference sequence). Deletions cut 0 bases from V and 3 bases from J, with 6 bases between. As DNA, the CDR3 is TGTGCCAGCAGTTTATCGCTCTACTACGAGCAGTACTCC. It codes for CASSLSLYYEQYS.

This clonotype was observed a few times. Mismatch with germline at one junction end may stem from a read error. V usage is TRBV20-1 and J usage is TRBJ2-3; TRBD2 aligns across 10 bases. The CDR3 is 14 residues long. CDR1 and CDR2 from the germline V gene are DFQATT and SNEGSKA (reference sequence). The CDR3 reads CSASGGLASNTQYF. CDR3 nucleotide sequence: TGCAGCGCTAGCGGGGGACTAGCGTCAAATACGCAGTATTTT.

V gene TRBV12-3 or TRBV12-4 combines with J gene TRBJ2-1, with TRBD2 identical over 11 bases. V lost 1 base, J lost 7 bases, and 3 bases stayed unmatched. This CDR3 spans 15 amino acids. CDR3 sequence (DNA): TGTGCCAGCAGTTTAGTAGCGGGAGGGCGTAATGAGCAGTTCTTC. Protein product: CASSLVAGGRNEQFF.

This clonotype was seen only once. The genes are TRBV10-2 and TRBJ1-2; D is unclear. The CDR3 sequence is 13 residues long. V was clipped by 6 bases and J by 7 bases, with 15 bases between them. CDR1 and CDR2 from the germline V gene are WSHSY and SAAADI. CDR3 nucleotide sequence: TGCGCCAGCAGCCCCACCGGGATCCGTGGCTACACCTTC. This codes for CASSPTGIRGYTF.

J is TRBJ2-1 and V is TRBV2; D is possibly TRBD2 (5 bases). The CDR3 length is 15 residues. Germline V gene sequence: CDR1 SNHLY, CDR2 FYNNEI. Trimming removed 7 bases at V and 9 bases at J, with 22 bases between. The CDR3 loop is CASTTPLTFGGEQFF. As DNA, the CDR3 is TGTGCCAGCACCACACCCTTAACGTTCGGAGGTGAGCAGTTCTTC.

J is TRBJ2-1 and V is TRBV19; D ambiguous. CDR1 is LNHDA, CDR2 SQIVND, per germline (reference sequence). V lost 3 bases and J lost 4, with 13 bases in between. The CDR3 is 15 residues long. In nucleotides, the CDR3 is TGTGCCAGTAGTATTCATAGCAATGGGTACAATGAGCAGTTCTTC. Protein product: CASSIHSNGYNEQFF.